The next 17 T cell receptor beta chains were all read from a single sample in a study of CD8+ T cells in alopecia areata. Extraction of RNA preceded its reverse transcription into cDNA, which served as the sequencing template. The repertoire was sequenced with immunoSEQ multiplex PCR; TCRdb's copy has only in-frame clones and lacks some. The table includes roughly 120,000 clones, 35% to 40% detected once. The specimen sequenced was CD4+ T cells sorted from blood. The origin of the receptors is a human donor with alopecia areata.

This clone was counted only a few times. The chain recombines TRBV29-1 with TRBJ2-7, with 10 bases that match TRBD1. This CDR3 comprises 16 residues. J was trimmed by 1 base and V by 4 bases; bases with no gene match: 10. Germline V lookup: CDR1 SQVTM, CDR2 ANQGSEA. The DNA for the CDR3 is TGCAGCGTTGGGATGGGAGGGACAGGGGCTTCCTACGAGCAGTACTTC. It codes for CSVGMGGTGASYEQYF.

The chain combines TRBV7-3 with TRBJ2-1; D is uncertain. V shed 3 bases and J shed 1 base, with 10 bases lying between them. CDR3 size: 15 residues. Germline CDR1 SGHTA, CDR2 FQGTGA. The CDR3, as DNA: TGTGCCAGCAGCTTCTCGGCCACTTCCTACAATGAGCAGTTCTTC. It translates to CASSFSATSYNEQFF.

The chain joins TRBV7-9 to TRBJ2-5; either TRBD1 or TRBD2 may supply D (5 bases each). The CDR3 contains 11 residues. CDR1 is SEHNR and CDR2 is FQNEAQ in the germline V gene (reference sequence). V lost 1 base to trimming and J lost 13 bases, with 10 bases between them. The CDR3 region has the DNA TGTGCCAGCAGCTTAGGGGACCGCCTGTACTTC. Protein: CASSLGDRLYF.

The chain links TRBV9 to TRBJ2-2; D remains ambiguous. The germline V gene encodes CDR1 SGDLS and CDR2 YYNGEE. The CDR3 runs 14 residues. V lost 4 bases and J lost 4, with 11 bases in between. The CDR3 protein is CASSTDPSTGELFF. The CDR3 nucleotides read TGTGCCAGCAGCACGGACCCCTCCACCGGGGAGCTGTTTTTT.

This chain joins TRBV27 and TRBJ2-7; D perhaps matches TRBD1 (6 bases). The germline V and J ends were trimmed by 3 bases and 2 bases, with 14 bases remaining between them. The CDR3 covers 15 residues. The germline gives CDR1 MNHEY, CDR2 SMNVEV (reference sequence). CDR3 loop: CASSFQGTPPYEQYF. The CDR3 DNA follows: TGTGCCAGCAGTTTCCAGGGGACGCCGCCCTACGAGCAGTACTTC.

In its sample, this clone was seen a few times. Other DNA sequences in the sample encode the same CDR3. The chain recombines TRBV29-1 with TRBJ1-2; no clear D gene. Per germline, CDR1 SQVTM and CDR2 ANQGSEA. The CDR3 loop spans 12 amino acids. The V end lost 3 bases, the J end lost 7 bases, and 12 bases lay between the germline ends. The CDR3 DNA reads as TGCAGCGTTGAGGGGTCAAGCGGTGGCTACACCTTC. It is translated as CSVEGSSGGYTF.

This clone has more than one count but fewer than ten. The genes are TRBV28 and TRBJ2-7; no definite D call. Trimming took off 3 bases at V and 3 bases at J, with 9 bases between the two ends. Germline CDR1 MDHEN, CDR2 SYDVKM. CDR3 size: 13 residues. CDR3: CASSLLLGYEQYF. As DNA, the CDR3 is TGTGCCAGCAGTTTGTTATTGGGCTACGAGCAGTACTTC.

This rearrangement joins TRBV28 to TRBJ2-3, with D perhaps assigned TRBD1 or TRBD2 (5 bases each). V was clipped by 6 bases and J by 4 bases, with 5 bases between them. The germline V gene encodes CDR1 MDHEN and CDR2 SYDVKM. This CDR3 spans 11 amino acids. The CDR3, as DNA: TGTGCCAGCAGGGGGGCAGATACGCAGTATTTT. It encodes CASRGADTQYF.

This chain joins TRBV2 and TRBJ2-3; 8 positions agree with TRBD2. CDR1 and CDR2 from the germline V gene are SNHLY and FYNNEI. The CDR3 length is 15 residues. V lost 3 bases, J lost 10 bases, and 12 bases stayed unmatched. The CDR3 region has the DNA TGTGCCAGCAGTGACGTTGAGCGGGGGTCCCAAGCGCAGTATTTT. It specifies CASSDVERGSQAQYF.

The chain links TRBV29-1 to TRBJ1-1, with no clear D. Trimming pared 7 bases from V and 0 bases from J, leaving 9 bases between. The germline CDR1 and CDR2 sequences are SQVTM and ANQGSEA. The CDR3 contains 12 residues. The CDR3 coding sequence is TGCAGCGCCGCAGACGTGAACACTGAAGCTTTCTTT. Encoded protein: CSAADVNTEAFF.

J is TRBJ2-7 and V is TRBV6-5; TRBD2 matches 10 bases. The V gene's germline CDR1 is MNHEY and CDR2 SVGAGI. The CDR3 sequence is 15 residues long. V lost 4 bases, J lost 9 bases, and 12 bases stayed unmatched. CDR3 region: CASSSPSGSEIGQYF. The CDR3 nucleotides read TGTGCCAGCAGTTCACCTAGCGGGAGTGAGATTGGGCAGTACTTC.

The table lists this clone with a count of one. The genes are TRBV29-1 and TRBJ1-1; D is perhaps TRBD1 (5 bases). V was pared by 7 bases and J by 2 bases, with 14 bases between. The CDR3 is 13 residues long. In germline, CDR1 is SQVTM, CDR2 ANQGSEA. CDR3 nucleotide sequence: TGCAGCGCCGTAGGACACCTAAACACTGAAGCTTTCTTT. Its translation: CSAVGHLNTEAFF.

This sequence joins TRBV5-6 and TRBJ2-1, with D possibly being TRBD2 (6 bases). With 4 bases removed from V and 4 bases from J, the gap between germline ends came to 15 bases. The CDR3 has 15 residues. CDR1 SGHDT and CDR2 YYEEEE come from the germline V gene. In DNA form, the CDR3 reads TGTGCCAGCAGCACCGACGGAGGGCCGTACAATGAGCAGTTCTTC. Protein: CASSTDGGPYNEQFF.

The chain joins TRBV29-1 to TRBJ1-1; D remains unclear. This CDR3 contains 14 residues. The germline CDR1 and CDR2 sequences are SQVTM and ANQGSEA. The germline V and J ends were trimmed by 7 bases and 1 base, with 16 bases remaining between them. The CDR3 sequence is CSGGQRARNTEAFF. The CDR3 DNA is TGCAGCGGTGGGCAAAGGGCGCGGAACACTGAAGCTTTCTTT.

The rearrangement joins TRBV6-6 to TRBJ2-7; a weak D match, TRBD1 (6 bases). V lost 6 bases, J lost 4 bases, and 13 bases lay in between. CDR3 length equals 13 residues. Germline CDR1 reads MNHNY; CDR2 reads SVGAGI (reference sequence). CDR3 protein: CASRGDTLYEQYF. For the CDR3, the DNA is TGTGCCAGCAGAGGGGACACACTGTACGAGCAGTACTTC.

This chain joins TRBV5-1 and TRBJ2-1; 7 nucleotides line up with TRBD2. The CDR3 contains 13 residues. The junction had 4 bases not matched to a gene; V was cut back by 6 bases and J by 4 bases. The germline gives CDR1 SGHRS, CDR2 YFSETQ. The CDR3 sequence: CASKAGEYNEQFF. The CDR3 bases are TGCGCCAGCAAGGCGGGAGAGTACAATGAGCAGTTCTTC.

The chain recombines TRBV30 with TRBJ2-1; D ambiguous. Germline-derived CDR1 and CDR2 are GTSNPN and SVGIG (reference sequence). This CDR3 is 11 amino acids long. The V and J ends lost 0 bases and 9 bases respectively, with 6 bases between them. CDR3 region: CAWSVSPEQFF. For the CDR3, the DNA is TGTGCCTGGAGTGTATCTCCTGAGCAGTTCTTC. The full variable domain, its missing parts supplied by reference TRBV30 and TRBJ2-1, is SQTIHQWPATLVQPVGSPLSLECTVEGTSNPNLYWYRQAAGRGLQLLFYSVGIGQISSEVPQNLSASRPQDRQFILSSKKLLLSDSGFYLCAWSVSPEQFFGPGTRLTVL.